This TCR beta chain was found in a study of ipilimumab plus nivolumab after autologous stem cell transplantation. For the study at large: DLBCL patients had primary refractory or relapsed disease. The study's findings and limits: The authors say TCR, Treg and microbiome findings warrant further study.

As for this clone: What it binds is unknown.

The V end was cut by 4 bases, the J end by 7 bases, with 7 bases between. The CDR3 has 12 amino acids. Germline CDR1 is LGHNA and CDR2 is YSLEER. Ipilimumab, 1 mg/kg, started 14 to 28 days after autologous transplant. Patients received nivolumab 3 mg/kg at weeks 1, 4, 7, 10, then fortnightly to week 26. Measured with immunoSEQ multiplex PCR; TCRdb has only the in-frame clones, and not every one. The sample carries around 19,000 clones, around 82% recorded once. This chain links TRBV4-3 with TRBJ2-2; tentatively, D is TRBD1 (6 bases). This TCR came from a male donor with diffuse large B-cell lymphoma. The sample was PBMCs, taken in a trial of ipilimumab plus nivolumab as post-transplant consolidation. This CDR3 is CASSLGGGELFF. CDR3 bases: TGCGCCAGCAGCCTAGGGGGCGGGGAGCTGTTTTTT.